These T cell receptor beta chains were read from a single sample in a study of control samples from healthy donors and cancer patients. Sequencing was performed with immunoSEQ multiplex PCR; in TCRdb, only in-frame clones are kept and a portion is missing. The table shows around 200,000 clones, with 90% to 95% occurring only once. The sequencing sample was made of blood. The receptors here all came from a man between 18 and 35 years old in good health. The CDR3 runs from the conserved cysteine through the conserved F or W. D genes are given only for firm matches. Part of the rows lack a size; the others show once, few, many or a class for expanded clones.

j_call d_call clone_size v_call cdr3_nt cdr3_aa
TRBJ1-6 - - TRBV7-2 TGTGCCAGCAGCTATGGGCGCCTGACCCCATATAATTCACCCCTCCACTTT CASSYGRLTPYNSPLHF
TRBJ1-1 - once TRBV5-1 TGCGCCAGCAGCTTCCCGGGGGCCGGCGAAGCTTTCTTT CASSFPGAGEAFF
TRBJ1-5 - - TRBV6-5 TGTGCCAGCAGGGGGGAGTCCGGTCAGCCCCAGCATTTT CASRGESGQPQHF
TRBJ2-5 TRBD2 - TRBV2 TGTGCCAGCAGAGGCGGACTAGCGATGGAGACCCAGTACTTC CASRGGLAMETQYF
TRBJ1-6 - - TRBV4-1 TGCGCCAGCAGCCAAGAACCAGGGTGGATTTCACCCCTCCACTTT CASSQEPGWISPLHF
TRBJ1-2 - once TRBV5-1 TGCGCCAGCAGTCAAGGGGGGTTCTACTATGGCTACACCTTC CASSQGGFYYGYTF
TRBJ2-3 TRBD2 - TRBV6-4 TGTGCCAGCAGTGACCCAGGGACTAGCGGGGGGGCCAGAGATACGCAGTATTTT CASSDPGTSGGARDTQYF
TRBJ2-2 - - TRBV5-1 TGCGCCAGCAGCTTGTGGGGGGCGACGGGCACCGGGGAGCTGTTTTTT CASSLWGATGTGELFF
TRBJ2-7 - once TRBV19 TGTGCCAGTACCCTGACACTGAACTCCTACGAGCAGTACTTC CASTLTLNSYEQYF
TRBJ2-3 - once TRBV11-1 TGTGCCAGCAGCTTAGCGCCCACTCCGGGGGCGAGCGCAGATACGCAGTATTTT CASSLAPTPGASADTQYF
TRBJ1-5 TRBD1 - TRBV27 TGTGCCAGCAGGTCCCGGGGGCAGGGGGAAAGCCAGCCCCAGCATTTT CASRSRGQGESQPQHF
TRBJ2-1 TRBD2 once TRBV5-1 TGCGCCAGCACCGCGGGGGGCGTTACCAATGAGCAGTTCTTC CASTAGGVTNEQFF
TRBJ2-3 - - TRBV9 TGTGCCAGCAGCGGGGGGCCCACAGATACGCAGTATTTT CASSGGPTDTQYF
TRBJ2-7 TRBD2 - TRBV11-3 TGTGCCAGCAGCTTAAGTAGCGGGGTCTACGAGCAGTACTTC CASSLSSGVYEQYF
TRBJ2-1 TRBD1 - TRBV6-5 TGTGCCAGCAGACAGGACAGGGGGCTGGCCAATGAGCAGTTCTTC CASRQDRGLANEQFF
TRBJ2-3 - - TRBV15 TGTGCCACCAGCAGAGTTGGCAGAAGCACAGATACGCAGTATTTT CATSRVGRSTDTQYF
TRBJ1-4 - once TRBV6-5 TGTGCCACTAAGGGGCCTAATGAAAAACTGTTTTTT CATKGPNEKLFF
TRBJ1-1 - - TRBV24-1 TGTGCCACCTCCGATAGTCAGTTTCCCACTGAAGCTTTCTTT CATSDSQFPTEAFF
TRBJ2-5 - - TRBV9 TGTGCCAGCAGCGTAGAGACAGGACAAGAGACCCAGTACTTC CASSVETGQETQYF
TRBJ1-5 TRBD1 - TRBV2 TGTGCCAGCAACCGACAGGGTTTAGGTCAGCCCCAGCATTTT CASNRQGLGQPQHF